Given below is one T cell receptor beta chain in context. No antigen is known for it. No much larger clonotype is one base removed from it; base qualities were not supplied. The germline V and J ends show losses of 3 bases and 3 bases respectively, and no gene match explains 4 bases of the junction. Reading from cysteine to phenylalanine, the CDR3 counts 15 amino acids. The read is trimmed to its CDR3 DNA, 45 bases read in frame from base 1. The germline V gene sets CDR1 to MGHDK and CDR2 to SYGVNS. The CDR3 regions of human TCRbeta chains were analyzed by immunosequencing. Regarding the original processing steps: Repertoire TCRs were matched against a reference library of SARS-CoV-2-specific TCRs generated with the MIRA antigen-specificity platform. Breadth was defined as the fraction of unique TCRs that were SARS-CoV-2-associated. Depth was defined as the fraction of total T cells that were SARS-CoV-2-associated. Using the MIRA data, every spike-specific TCR was mapped to the spike region that the TCR reacted to and assigned to either a CD4 or a CD8 class. Log10-transformed breadth and depth values were compared by one-way ANOVA with Sidak's multiple comparisons tests. Held by TCRdb, this immuneACCESS table contains in-frame sequences only and omits some clones. Under half of the omission traces to an unresolved V gene where checked; the cause of the rest is unknown. V and J calls and clone size follow that table, whereas D and trimming were derived from the DNA. This sample holds under 200,000 clones; more than 75% were observed only once. 0.99% of the sample rests with the top ten.

This sample was included in a study of T cell responses to AZD1222 COVID-19 vaccine (dated by TCRdb to the early 2020s). Looking at the study overall: AZD1222 recipients given second doses at about 4 weeks or at about 12 weeks were pooled, since spike-specific TCR depth and breadth were not found to differ between the two schedules. A total of approximately 230 trial participants underwent TCR sequencing, of whom around 200 received two doses of AZD1222 and some 25 received two doses of the MenACWY control vaccine. Trial participants were enrolled by age into subgroups of 18-55, 56-69 and 70-plus years, and around 150, 28 and 57 TCR-sequenced participants, respectively, were included in these subgroups.

Reading the label with the study, this specimen's time point is: baseline before first vaccination. Samples from vaccinated people were obtained from the UK trials COV001 and COV002, which included a single-blind randomized controlled phase 2/3 trial of AZD1222 (ChAdOx1 nCoV-19) in healthy adults. Trial participant PBMC samples were collected at day 0 and day 28 after the second dose for TCRbeta chain sequencing. The investigation overall reported the following: Participants were mostly white British, with more females than males. The authors suggested clonal diversity may have been underestimated. The 56-69-year group was small, and its depth increase did not reach significance, likely because of low power. After two AZD1222 doses, both the breadth and the depth of spike-specific TCRs were significantly higher than at day 0 and than in MenACWY recipients. The whole spike protein was spanned by vaccine-associated CD4 TCRs, and dominant responses were seen in regions 160-218 and 743-854. Because no day 14 peak-response samples were available, repertoires were characterized only after the peak T cell response. Conclusions about previously exposed vaccinees were limited because only 6 or 7 AZD1222 recipients were SARS-CoV-2 seropositive at baseline. Reportedly, almost half of the unique spike-specific TCRs recognized epitopes lying outside the regions that are mutated in the B.1.351 and B.1.1.7 variants.

Sequences were derived from peripheral blood, sampled on day 0 of AZD1222 vaccination. This clonotype was obtained from an adult in good health. The chain links TRBV25-1 with TRBJ2-7, with 11 bases matching TRBD2. At the DNA level, the sequence is TGTGCCAGCAGTGACCGGGGACTAGCGGACTACGAGCAGTACTTC. It codes for CASSDRGLADYEQYF.